Listed below are T cell receptor beta chains from one sample, sequenced in a study of CD8 T cells in ankylosing spondylitis. MiXCR, applied by TCRdb to the 5' RACE reads, yields one record per CDR3 protein. The data hold around 32,000 distinct CDR3 sequences, with about 7% observed a single time. The sequenced material came from blood, either unsorted or a sorted T cell fraction (not recorded which). The receptors here all came from a male donor with ankylosing spondylitis or in good health (not recorded which). Each CDR3 is given with its conserved first and last residue. D genes are given only for firm matches. Clone size, where shown, is once, few, many, or a class for clones that have expanded.

TRBJ2-7 11 TRBV29-1 medium-sized . TGCAGCGTATCTATAATGTACGAGCAGTACTTC CSVSIMYEQYF
TRBJ2-3 14 TRBV7-3 . . TGTGCCAGCAGACAGACAGGCCCCACAGATACGCAGTATTTT CASRQTGPTDTQYF
TRBJ1-2 15 TRBV12-3/TRBV12-4 many TRBD1 TGTGCCAGCAGTCCGGGGGACAGAGCTAACTATGGCTACACCTTC CASSPGDRANYGYTF
TRBJ1-2 13 TRBV27 few TRBD1 TGTGCCAGCAGAAGGGACAGCAACTATGGCTACACCTTC CASRRDSNYGYTF
TRBJ1-5 13 TRBV6-2/TRBV6-3 few . TGTGCCAGCAGCTCCCTTTCCTATCAGCCCCAGCATTTT CASSSLSYQPQHF
TRBJ1-6 14 TRBV5-1 many TRBD1 TGCGCCAGCAGCCCGGGACAGGGAGGTGCACCCCTCCACTTT CASSPGQGGAPLHF
TRBJ2-7 14 TRBV5-5 . TRBD1 TGTGCCAGCAGCTCGGGACAGGGGAAATACGAGCAGTACTTC CASSSGQGKYEQYF
TRBJ2-1 15 TRBV7-2 . . TGTGCCAGCAGCTCCACGACAACCCTCCTCAATGAGCAGTTCTTC CASSSTTTLLNEQFF
TRBJ1-6 16 TRBV15 many TRBD1 TGTGCCACCAGCAGACAGCCAGGACAGGGACATTCACCCCTCCACTTT CATSRQPGQGHSPLHF
TRBJ2-3 17 TRBV11-3 . TRBD2 TGTGCCAGCTGCGGGCGGACTAGCGGGGACTTCACAGATACGCAGTATTTT CASCGRTSGDFTDTQYF
TRBJ2-1 15 TRBV7-8 many . TGTGCCAGCAGCTTAACGGGCTTCTCCTACAATGAGCAGTTCTTC CASSLTGFSYNEQFF
TRBJ2-1 14 TRBV2 few . TGTGCCAGCAGTGAGGGGGGTACCTACAATGAGCAGTTCTTC CASSEGGTYNEQFF
TRBJ2-2 17 TRBV7-3 many . TGTGCCAGTGGCGGAGGCAGGTCCTTGATGTCCACCGGGGAGCTGTTTTTT CASGGGRSLMSTGELFF
TRBJ2-2 14 TRBV7-9 few . TGTGCCAGCAGCTTATTCTCTGGCGACGGGGAGCTGTTTTTT CASSLFSGDGELFF
TRBJ2-6 22 TRBV4-1 many . TGCGCCAGCAGCCAAGTCCAAATCTTGGGACGGCGCCTAACCTCTGGGGCCAACGTCCTGACTTTC CASSQVQILGRRLTSGANVLTF
TRBJ2-3 15 TRBV3-1 many TRBD2 TGTGCCAGCAGCCAAGCTCAGCGGGAGGTGGATACGCAGTATTTT CASSQAQREVDTQYF
TRBJ2-3 14 TRBV10-3 many TRBD2 TGTGCCATCAGTGCGACGGGAGGGGGAGATACGCAGTATTTT CAISATGGGDTQYF
TRBJ2-3 17 TRBV28 many TRBD2 TGTGCCAGCAGTTCAACCTGGACTAGCGGGAGGACAGATACGCAGTATTTT CASSSTWTSGRTDTQYF
TRBJ1-2 13 TRBV11-2 few . TGTGCCAGCAGCCCCTCTCCCATGGAAGGCTACACCTTC CASSPSPMEGYTF
TRBJ1-1 11 TRBV18 many . TGTGCCAGCTCACCACAGGTTGAAGCTTTCTTT CASSPQVEAFF
TRBJ2-7 15 TRBV9 many TRBD2 TGTGCCAGCAGCGTAAGTAGCGGGATCTCCTACGAGCAGTACTTC CASSVSSGISYEQYF
TRBJ2-1 17 TRBV18 many TRBD2 TGTGCCAGCTCACCCCGGACTAGCGGGAGCTCCTACAATGAGCAGTTCTTC CASSPRTSGSSYNEQFF